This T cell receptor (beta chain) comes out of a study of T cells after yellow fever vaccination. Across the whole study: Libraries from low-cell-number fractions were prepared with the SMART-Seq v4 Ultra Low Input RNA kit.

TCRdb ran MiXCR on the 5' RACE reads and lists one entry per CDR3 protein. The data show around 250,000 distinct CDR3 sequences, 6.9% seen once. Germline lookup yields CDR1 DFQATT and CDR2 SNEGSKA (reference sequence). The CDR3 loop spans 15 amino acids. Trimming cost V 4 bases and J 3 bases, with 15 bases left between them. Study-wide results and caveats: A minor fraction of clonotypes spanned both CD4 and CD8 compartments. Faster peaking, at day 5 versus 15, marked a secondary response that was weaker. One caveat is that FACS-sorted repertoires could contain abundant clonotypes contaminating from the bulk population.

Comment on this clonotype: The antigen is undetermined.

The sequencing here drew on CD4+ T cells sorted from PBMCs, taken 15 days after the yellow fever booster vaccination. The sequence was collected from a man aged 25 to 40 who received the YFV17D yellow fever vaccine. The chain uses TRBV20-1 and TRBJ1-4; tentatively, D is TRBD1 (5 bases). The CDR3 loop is CSAMGREGSNEKLFF. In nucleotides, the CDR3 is TGCAGTGCTATGGGCAGGGAAGGTTCTAATGAAAAACTGTTTTTT.